A single sample is the source of the 5 T cell receptor beta chains below, sequenced in a study of human T cells and chemical hapten exposure. The time point denotes: patch test 2, 6 weeks after DPC sensitization. Treatment given: therapeutic diphenylcyclopropenone sensitization with weekly scalp DPC. Each CDR3 protein gets one entry after TCRdb re-called the RACE reads with MiXCR. The sample lists fewer than 150,000 distinct CDR3 sequences; approximately 12% were seen once. The specimen was whole blood, collected in connection with sensitization to the hapten diphenylcyclopropenone (DPC). The receptors shown here come from a woman in her fifties or sixties with alopecia areata. Some clones in this sample may be carry-over from other donors' samples.

This clonotype was seen more than once but under ten times. The chain carries TRBV5-1 and TRBJ1-4, with 8 bases identical to TRBD1. The CDR3 loop spans 15 amino acids. In germline, CDR1 is SGHRS, CDR2 YFSETQ. V shed 0 bases and J 8 bases; nucleotides not matched to a gene: 6. CDR3 in amino acids: CASSLGGRGLEKLFF. CDR3 DNA: TGCGCCAGCAGCTTGGGCGGCAGGGGGCTCGAAAAACTGTTTTTT.

The gene calls are TRBV18 and TRBJ2-1; D is tentatively TRBD1 or TRBD2 (6 bases each). V gave up 2 bases and J gave up 4 bases, with 9 bases separating them. The CDR3 length is 14 residues. Germline V gene sequence: CDR1 KGHSH, CDR2 LQKENI. Here the CDR3 reads CASSPRGVYNEQFF. CDR3 DNA sequence: TGTGCCAGCTCACCAAGGGGGGTTTACAATGAGCAGTTCTTC.

This clonotype was observed many times. This chain joins TRBV27 and TRBJ2-6; TRBD2 aligns across 8 bases. CDR1 is MNHEY and CDR2 is SMNVEV in the germline V gene (reference sequence). The CDR3 covers 18 residues. Losses at the gene ends were 4 bases for V and 0 bases for J; bases not matched to a gene: 8. Here the CDR3 DNA reads TGTGCCAGCAGTTCCCGGACTAGCCGCAGCTCTGGGGCCAACGTCCTGACTTTC. Translated, it gives CASSSRTSRSSGANVLTF.

This clonotype was picked up a small number of times. The chain carries TRBV12-3 or TRBV12-4 and TRBJ1-5; D might be TRBD1 (6 bases). This CDR3 is 14 amino acids long. V gave up 6 bases and J gave up 5 bases, with 14 bases separating them. CDR3 DNA: TGTGCCAGCAGCCCGCCGGGGGCCCATCAGCCCCAGCATTTT. Protein product: CASSPPGAHQPQHF.

The rearrangement uses TRBV20-1 and TRBJ2-3; 7 nucleotides agree with TRBD2. V was clipped by 6 bases and J by 7 bases; unmatched bases: 16. The CDR3 extends over 15 amino acids. Germline-derived CDR1 and CDR2 are DFQATT and SNEGSKA (reference sequence). The CDR3 sequence: CSASAWGGLVYTQYF. The CDR3 coding sequence is TGCAGTGCCTCCGCCTGGGGGGGTTTGGTATATACGCAGTATTTT.